Shown below are 6 T cell receptor beta chains from a single sample sequenced in a study of blood T cell repertoires in COVID-19. The repertoire was sequenced with immunoSEQ multiplex PCR; TCRdb's copy has only in-frame clones and lacks some. This sample yields some 200,000 clones, of which about 85% are seen a single time; roughly 21% belongs to the top ten. Sequencing was carried out using peripheral blood. Source of these receptors: a man between 60 and 75 years old with active or convalescent COVID-19.

The rearrangement links TRBV12-1 to TRBJ2-7; the table calls TRBD1, which could not be checked here. TRBV12-1 is shown as a pseudogene. The CDR3 loop spans 13 amino acids. The CDR3 DNA is TGTGCCAGCAGCTTTCACAGGGGTTACGAGCAGTACTTC. Its translation: CASSFHRGYEQYF.

V usage is TRBV4-1 and J usage is TRBJ2-7, with D perhaps matching TRBD1 (5 bases). The CDR3 totals 14 residues. Germline V gene sequence: CDR1 MGHRA, CDR2 YSYEKL. V was shortened by 0 bases and J by 6 bases, with 12 bases between the two germline ends. The CDR3 sequence: CASSQEGSGREQYF. As DNA, the CDR3 is TGCGCCAGCAGCCAAGAGGGGTCAGGGCGCGAGCAGTACTTC.

This chain joins TRBV2 and TRBJ1-6; the match to TRBD1 covers 7 bases. There are 15 residues in the CDR3. Germline CDR1 and CDR2: SNHLY and FYNNEI. Trimming took 5 bases from V and 6 from J; bases not matched to a gene: 7. This chain's CDR3 is CASSSDRLGNSPLHF. CDR3 coding DNA: TGTGCCAGCAGTTCGGACAGGTTGGGTAATTCACCCCTCCACTTT.

The CDR3 protein is CASSGGSGEKLFF. The CDR3 coding sequence is TGCGCCAGCAGCGGGGGCTCTGGTGAAAAACTGTTTTTT. J is TRBJ1-4 and V is TRBV5-1, with D possibly matching TRBD1 (6 bases). CDR1 is SGHRS and CDR2 is YFSETQ in the germline V gene. Trimming removed 4 bases from V and 7 bases from J, with 11 bases in between. CDR3 length equals 13 residues.

This chain connects TRBV5-1 to TRBJ2-2; 7 bases line up with TRBD1. V shed 4 bases and J 2 bases; nucleotides not matched to a gene: 5. Germline V gene data show CDR1 as SGHRS and CDR2 as YFSETQ. This CDR3 is built from 15 residues. The CDR3 sequence is CASSNRDRNTGELFF. Written as DNA, the CDR3 is TGCGCCAGCAGCAACAGGGACAGAAACACCGGGGAGCTGTTTTTT.

V gene TRBV6-5 combines with J gene TRBJ1-2, with 8 nucleotides matching TRBD1. Trimming took 7 bases from V and 6 from J; bases not matched to a gene: 4. The CDR3 is made up of 12 amino acids. Germline values: CDR1 MNHEY, CDR2 SVGAGI. CDR3 sequence reads: CASMRQGNGYTF. CDR3 nucleotide sequence: TGTGCCAGCATGAGACAGGGGAATGGCTACACCTTC.